This record covers a single T cell receptor (beta chain). Its antigen is undetermined. The CDR3 runs to 15 residues. The germline CDR1 and CDR2 sequences are LNHDA and SQIVND (reference sequence). The V end was cut by 5 bases, the J end by 8 bases, with 21 bases between. Both 60 Vbeta primers and 13 Jbeta primers went into the PCR. In the original workflow: A follow-up analysis tallied tens of millions of unique TCR beta chains, 8.5 million to 14 million shared. Libraries were prepared by immunoSEQ multiplex PCR; TCRdb keeps only in-frame clonotypes and omits some of them. V, J and clone size derive from that table, while D and trimming were established from the DNA sequence. The sample spans roughly 100,000 clones; the ten largest clones claim around 3.4%. The data originate from a study of cytomegalovirus exposure and HLA in healthy donors. General observations from the study: Differences between HLA loci emerged in a later analysis of TCR association rates, with DRB1 most and HLA-C fewest. In a later analysis, HLA-associated beta chains showed higher expansion and lower generation probabilities than comparable chains.

The receptor comes from a young woman in good health and CMV-seronegative. The sequenced sample was PBMCs. The gene calls are TRBV19 and TRBJ1-2; maybe TRBD1 (5 bases). CDR3 loop: CASSPPDTWIWGYTF. DNA of the CDR3: TGTGCCAGTAGTCCCCCGGACACTTGGATTTGGGGCTACACCTTC.